What follows describes a single T cell receptor (beta chain). The data were taken from a study of blood T cell repertoires in COVID-19. Sequencing used immunoSEQ multiplex PCR; TCRdb keeps in-frame clones, though not all of them. The table shows fewer than 450,000 clones, with 88% occurring only once. Germline values: CDR1 SQVTM, CDR2 ANQGSEA. The CDR3 extends over 12 amino acids. Trimming cost V 8 bases and J 3 bases; bases outside gene matches: 5. The rearrangement uses TRBV29-1 and TRBJ1-2; 8 bases align to TRBD1. The sequence was collected from a woman between 65 and 79 years old with COVID-19, enrolled during active disease. Sequencing was performed on peripheral blood. The CDR3 spells CSSRDRHYGYTF. The CDR3 region has the DNA TGCAGCTCTAGGGACAGGCACTATGGCTACACCTTC.